This T cell receptor beta chain was obtained from a study of regulatory T cells in long-lasting Graves disease (dated by TCRdb to about 2021). Notes on the research overall: In the newly diagnosed Graves' disease group, patients had been taking antithyroid drugs for less than 3 months. This study used TCR sequencing and RNA sequencing of peripheral blood to compare persistent Graves' disease patients against newly diagnosed Graves' disease patients. The study was conducted in China and was registered as a clinical trial. A total of about 33 samples underwent TCR sequencing, from about 13 patients with persistent Graves' disease and about 20 patients with newly diagnosed Graves' disease.

The library was obtained by multiplex PCR. TCRdb shows the sequencer as Illumina HiSeq 4000. To build TCR beta libraries, CDR3 regions were amplified by Arm-PCR using iRepertoire HTBI primers. Before sequencing, the PCR products underwent gel purification. The published analysis was carried out like this. Across samples, 55 to 80 TRBV and roughly 15 TRBJ segments were identified and used for gene usage analysis of CDR3 amino acid clonotypes. Filtered high-quality paired reads were merged into contigs using COPE and FqMerger. BLAST was used to align contigs to the IMGT TRBV, TRBD and TRBJ reference genes, and CDR3 was defined following IMGT. Any clonotype with a frequency above 0.1% was counted as a highly expanded clone. Repertoire diversity was measured by Shannon entropy, and V-J evenness by the Gini coefficient. A clonotype was considered public if more than one individual shared it. The raw public reads went through TCRdb reprocessing: fastp at Q25, MiXCR clone calling, in-frame beta chains kept. Every distinct CDR3 protein forms one entry, paired with its most common genes and DNA. The V and J calls, along with clone size, are taken from TCRdb and not from the paper's own processing. The sample includes 530,000 or so distinct CDR3 sequences, with about 16% observed a single time. The top ten constitute 12% of the sample.

In its sample, this clonotype was seen many times. Its specific antigen is unknown. The sample holds no much larger clone one base away, and base qualities are not on file. The CDR3, from cysteine to phenylalanine, totals 18 residues. Just the 54-base CDR3 DNA is kept, in frame starting at base 1. V is shortened by 4 bases, J by 6 bases, and the region joining them spans 28 bases. Paper-wide results and their limitations: Patients with persistent disease shared more public clonotypes (under 3,000) than newly diagnosed patients did (around 930). The small sample size was acknowledged by the authors as a limitation that may reduce accuracy. Preferential use of TRBV28, TRBJ1-2 and TRBJ2-5 was observed in persistent disease, whereas TRBV20-1 and TRBJ2-1 were favored in newly diagnosed disease. Because the primary lesion, thyroid tissue, could not be accessed, the study looked at peripheral blood alone. Sequencing and analysis were restricted to the TCR beta chain. Persistent Graves' disease patients showed lower TCR Shannon entropy and fewer highly expanded clones than newly diagnosed patients, suggesting clonal expansion.

Taken with the paper, the label for time point translates to: newly diagnosed GD, antithyroid drugs for less than 3 months. RNA was extracted from PBMCs in TRIzol for both TCR sequencing and RNA sequencing. The diagnosis of Graves' disease was made according to American Thyroid Association guidelines. Recruitment of patients was carried out at an endocrinology department in Xi'an, China. Each patient gave approximately 8.8 milliliters of peripheral blood, collected in an EDTA anticoagulant tube. Ficoll Paque Plus density gradient separation was used to isolate PBMCs, and no additional T cell sorting was done. An Agilent 2100 Bioanalyzer and agarose gel were used to check RNA quality, and a NanoDrop 2000 was used to measure RNA concentration. These data also featured in a second study, about T cells in Graves' hyperthyroidism and ophthalmopathy. The second study's paper adds: A patient counted as having stable Graves' hyperthyroidism if no progression to ophthalmopathy occurred over 18 months of follow-up. Hyperthyroidism patients were newly diagnosed, with disease duration under 2 months, and aged 18 to 65 years. Patients with uncontrolled infections, other autoimmune diseases, pregnancy or lactation were excluded. Diagnoses were established on the basis of clinical symptoms, serum thyroxine and TRAb, thyroid ultrasound, and orbital computed tomography. The TCR CDR3 was subjected to a first round of RT-PCR using the HTBI primer set and the Qiagen OneStep RT-PCR kit. Most expanded thyroid clonotypes (frequency above 0.001) were also detected in blood, a finding suggesting that blood repertoires may reflect thyroid immune responses. A model built on a 13 V-J signature distinguished ophthalmopathy from stable hyperthyroidism, reaching roughly 88% sensitivity and 81.08% specificity in cross-validation and 80%/75% in testing. During validation, the model predicted progression to ophthalmopathy a median of approximately six months ahead of onset, with approximately 70% sensitivity and around 73% specificity. TCR V-J signatures able to tell the groups apart were searched for in a discovery cohort of 100 or so patients, of whom 43 had Graves' ophthalmopathy and about 60 had stable Graves' hyperthyroidism. Prospective prediction of ophthalmopathy was tested in an independent validation cohort consisting of under 20 hyperthyroidism patients and some 16 patients who later progressed to ophthalmopathy. The roughly 100 discovery patients were randomly divided into training and test sets at a 7:3 ratio. Thyroid tissue and blood T-cell repertoires from several Graves' hyperthyroidism patients were also compared in the study. Once sampling was done, hyperthyroidism patients were given methimazole at a starting dose of 30 mg daily, whereas ophthalmopathy patients were given high-dose intravenous methylprednisolone. Libraries were constructed in a second round of multiplex PCR, after which size selection and purification were carried out. The libraries were sequenced on an Illumina HiSeq2000 using paired-end 100 bp reads. SOAPnuke was used to process the raw data, removing reads that contained adapters or uncalled bases, had a mean Phred below 15, or lacked an exact match to the constant primer or identifier. COPE v1.2.5 was used to merge the high-quality paired reads, and each unique nucleotide sequence was defined as a clonotype. MiTCR v1.1 was used to align clonotypes to the IMGT TRBV, TRBD and TRBJ reference segments. Only V-J combinations with frequency above 0.0001, covering 99% to 99.2% of repertoires, were analysed. The TCS score was defined as F50 (clonal expansion) divided by E x V (chaos), with BLOSUM62-based TCRdist calculated between CDR3 peptides within each V-J. Welch's t-statistics and random forest reduced just over 500 V-J features to roughly 13, which were used in a naive Bayes classifier (R e1071). No statistical method was used to set the sample size in advance, and investigators knew the group allocation. According to the paper, TCR Vbeta CDR3 sequencing was carried out on about 140 peripheral blood samples, which came from 40 to 45 ophthalmopathy, 75 to 80 hyperthyroidism and about 17 progressor patients.

The sequence is built from TRBV12-3 or TRBV12-4 and TRBJ2-7; 6 matching bases give a weak D call of TRBD2. The clonotype originates from a man between 18 and 29 years old with Graves disease. Donor details come from another sample of the same person, matched by shared clones. Sequencing used peripheral blood mononuclear cells (PBMCs), obtained at new diagnosis, from a patient treated with antithyroid drugs. Read as DNA, the sequence is TGTGCCAGCAGTTACCCGATGGGGGGATCAAGTGAGGGTGGCGAGCAGTACTTC. This is translated as CASSYPMGGSSEGGEQYF.